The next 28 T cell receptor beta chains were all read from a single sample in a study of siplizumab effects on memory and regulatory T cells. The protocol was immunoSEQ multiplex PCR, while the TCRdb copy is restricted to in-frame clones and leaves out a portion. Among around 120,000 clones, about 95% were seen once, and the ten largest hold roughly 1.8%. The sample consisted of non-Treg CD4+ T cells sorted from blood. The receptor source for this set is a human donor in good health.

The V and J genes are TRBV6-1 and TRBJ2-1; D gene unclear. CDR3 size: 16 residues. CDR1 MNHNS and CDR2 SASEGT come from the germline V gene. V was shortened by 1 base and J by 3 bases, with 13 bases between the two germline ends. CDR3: CASSEVGNIIYNEQFF. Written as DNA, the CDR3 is TGTGCCAGCAGTGAAGTAGGTAACATTATCTACAATGAGCAGTTCTTC.

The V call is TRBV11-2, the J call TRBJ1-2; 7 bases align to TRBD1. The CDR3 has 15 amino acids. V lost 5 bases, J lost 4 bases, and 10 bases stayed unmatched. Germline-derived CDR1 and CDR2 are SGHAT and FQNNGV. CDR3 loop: CASSPTRTGFYGYTF. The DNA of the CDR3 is TGTGCCAGCAGCCCGACTAGGACAGGCTTCTATGGCTACACCTTC.

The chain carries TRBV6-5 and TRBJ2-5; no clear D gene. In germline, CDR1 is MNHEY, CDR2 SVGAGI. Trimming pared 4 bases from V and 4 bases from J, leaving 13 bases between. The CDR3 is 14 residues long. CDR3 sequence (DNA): TGTGCCAGCAGTTCTAACCTAATGGTAGAGACCCAGTACTTC. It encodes CASSSNLMVETQYF.

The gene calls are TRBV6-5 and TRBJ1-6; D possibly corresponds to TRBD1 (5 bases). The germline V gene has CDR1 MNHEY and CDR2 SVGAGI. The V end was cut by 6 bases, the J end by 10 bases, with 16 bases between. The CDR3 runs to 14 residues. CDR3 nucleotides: TGTGCCAGCAGCTCCCAGGGAAGGGGATCACCCCTCCACTTT. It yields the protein CASSSQGRGSPLHF.

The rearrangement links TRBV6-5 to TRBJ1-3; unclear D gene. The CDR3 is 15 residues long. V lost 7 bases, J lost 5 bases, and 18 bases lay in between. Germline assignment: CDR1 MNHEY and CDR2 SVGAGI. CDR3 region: CASTPAIGQRNTIYF. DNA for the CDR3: TGTGCCAGCACCCCGGCGATAGGGCAGAGAAACACCATATATTTT.

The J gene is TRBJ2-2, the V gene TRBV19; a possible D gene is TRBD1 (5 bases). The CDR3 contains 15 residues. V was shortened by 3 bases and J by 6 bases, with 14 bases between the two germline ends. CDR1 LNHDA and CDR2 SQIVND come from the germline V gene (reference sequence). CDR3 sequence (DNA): TGTGCCAGTAGTATGCCGGACAATCGGGCCGGGGAGCTGTTTTTT. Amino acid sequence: CASSMPDNRAGELFF. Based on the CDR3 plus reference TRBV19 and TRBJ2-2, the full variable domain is DGGITQSPKYLFRKEGQNVTLSCEQNLNHDAMYWYRQDPGQGLRLIYYSQIVNDFQKGDIAEGYSVSREKKESFPLTVTSAQKNPTAFYLCASSMPDNRAGELFFGEGSRLTVL.

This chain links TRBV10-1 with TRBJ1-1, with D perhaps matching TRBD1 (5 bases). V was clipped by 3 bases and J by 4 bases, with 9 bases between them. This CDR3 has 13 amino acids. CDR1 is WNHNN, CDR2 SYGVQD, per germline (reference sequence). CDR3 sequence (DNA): TGCGCCAGCAGTGATGGGGGTAGCACTGAAGCTTTCTTT. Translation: CASSDGGSTEAFF.

CDR3 in amino acids: CASAGTALNQPQHF. The CDR3, as DNA: TGTGCCAGTGCCGGGACAGCGTTAAATCAGCCCCAGCATTTT. The chain recombines TRBV2 with TRBJ1-5, with TRBD1 matching over 7 bases. V shed 9 bases and J 4 bases; nucleotides not matched to a gene: 9. This CDR3 is 14 amino acids long. Germline CDR1 is SNHLY and CDR2 is FYNNEI.

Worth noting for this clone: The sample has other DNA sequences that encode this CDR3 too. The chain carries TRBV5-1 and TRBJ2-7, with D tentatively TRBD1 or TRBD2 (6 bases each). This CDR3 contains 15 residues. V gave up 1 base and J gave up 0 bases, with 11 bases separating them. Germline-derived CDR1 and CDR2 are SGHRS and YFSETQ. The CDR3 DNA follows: TGCGCCAGCAGCTTGACCGGGGGCCACTCCTACGAGCAGTACTTC. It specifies CASSLTGGHSYEQYF.

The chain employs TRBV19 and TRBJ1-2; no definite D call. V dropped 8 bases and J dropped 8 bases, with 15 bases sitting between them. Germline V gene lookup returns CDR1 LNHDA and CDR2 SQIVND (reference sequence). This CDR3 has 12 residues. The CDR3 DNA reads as TGTGCCAGTGCAGTCGGAGGGAGCGGCTACACCTTC. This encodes CASAVGGSGYTF.

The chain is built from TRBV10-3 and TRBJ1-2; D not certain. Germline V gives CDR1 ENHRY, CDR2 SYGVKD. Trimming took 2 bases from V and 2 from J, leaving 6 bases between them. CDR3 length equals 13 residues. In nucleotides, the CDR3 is TGTGCCATCAGTGAGGCAGAAAACTATGGCTACACCTTC. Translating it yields CAISEAENYGYTF.

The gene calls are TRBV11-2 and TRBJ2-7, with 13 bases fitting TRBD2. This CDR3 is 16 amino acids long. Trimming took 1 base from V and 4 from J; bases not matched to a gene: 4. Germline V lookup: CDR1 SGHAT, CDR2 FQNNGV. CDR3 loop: CASSLGLAGGRYEQYF. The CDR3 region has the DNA TGTGCCAGCAGCTTAGGACTAGCGGGAGGTAGATACGAGCAGTACTTC. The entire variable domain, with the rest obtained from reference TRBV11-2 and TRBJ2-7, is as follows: EAGVAQSPRYKIIEKRQSVAFWCNPISGHATLYWYQQILGQGPKLLIQFQNNGVVDDSQLPKDRFSAERLKGVDSTLKIQPAKLEDSAVYLCASSLGLAGGRYEQYFGPGTRLTVT.

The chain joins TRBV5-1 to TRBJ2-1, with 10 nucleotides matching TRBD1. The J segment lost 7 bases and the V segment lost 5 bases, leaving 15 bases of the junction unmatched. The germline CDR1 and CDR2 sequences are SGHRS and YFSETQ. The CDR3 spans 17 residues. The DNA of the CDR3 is TGCGCCAGCAGAGACAGGGGGCGGGGGGCGACTACAAATGAGCAGTTCTTC. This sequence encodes CASRDRGRGATTNEQFF.

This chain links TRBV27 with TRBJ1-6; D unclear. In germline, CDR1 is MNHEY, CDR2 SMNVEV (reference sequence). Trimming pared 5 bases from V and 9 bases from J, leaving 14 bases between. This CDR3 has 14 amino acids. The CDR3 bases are TGTGCCAGCAGTCTGGGGTCGGCGGGTTCACCCCTCCACTTT. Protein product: CASSLGSAGSPLHF.

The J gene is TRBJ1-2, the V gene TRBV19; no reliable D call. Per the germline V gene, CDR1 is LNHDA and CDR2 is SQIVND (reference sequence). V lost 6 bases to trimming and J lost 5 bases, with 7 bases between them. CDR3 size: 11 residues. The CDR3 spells CASSDGYGYTF. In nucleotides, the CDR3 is TGTGCCAGTAGCGACGGGTATGGCTACACCTTC.

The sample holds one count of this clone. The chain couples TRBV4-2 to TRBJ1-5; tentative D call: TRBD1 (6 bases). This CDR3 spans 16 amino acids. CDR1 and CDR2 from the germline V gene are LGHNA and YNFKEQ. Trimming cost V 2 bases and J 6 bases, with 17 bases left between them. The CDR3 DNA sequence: TGTGCCAGCAGCCAATCCGAAGGGGGGACCACTCAGCCCCAGCATTTT. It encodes CASSQSEGGTTQPQHF.

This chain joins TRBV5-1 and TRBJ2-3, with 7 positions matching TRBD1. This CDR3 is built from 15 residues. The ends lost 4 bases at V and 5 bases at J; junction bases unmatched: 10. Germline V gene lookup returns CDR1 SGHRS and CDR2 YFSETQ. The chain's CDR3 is CASSPIEGARDTQYF. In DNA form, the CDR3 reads TGCGCCAGCAGCCCCATTGAGGGGGCAAGAGATACGCAGTATTTT.

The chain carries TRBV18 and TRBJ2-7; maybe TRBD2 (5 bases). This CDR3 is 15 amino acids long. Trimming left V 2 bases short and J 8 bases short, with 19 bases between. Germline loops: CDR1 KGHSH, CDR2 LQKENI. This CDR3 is CASSPAGLTFPQQYF. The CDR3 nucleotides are TGTGCCAGCTCACCAGCAGGACTGACATTCCCCCAGCAGTACTTC.

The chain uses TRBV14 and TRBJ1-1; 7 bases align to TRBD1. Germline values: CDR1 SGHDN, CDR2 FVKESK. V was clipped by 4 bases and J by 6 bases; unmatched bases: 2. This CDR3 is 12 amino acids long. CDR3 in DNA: TGTGCCAGCAGCCCAGGGACAGCTGAAGCTTTCTTT. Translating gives CASSPGTAEAFF.

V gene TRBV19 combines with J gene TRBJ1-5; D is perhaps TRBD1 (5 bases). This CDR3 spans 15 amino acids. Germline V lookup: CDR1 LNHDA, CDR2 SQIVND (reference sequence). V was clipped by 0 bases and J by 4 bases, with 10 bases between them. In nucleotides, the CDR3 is TGTGCCAGTAGTATAGATCGGGGCAGTAATCAGCCCCAGCATTTT. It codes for CASSIDRGSNQPQHF. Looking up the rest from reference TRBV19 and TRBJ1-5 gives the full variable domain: DGGITQSPKYLFRKEGQNVTLSCEQNLNHDAMYWYRQDPGQGLRLIYYSQIVNDFQKGDIAEGYSVSREKKESFPLTVTSAQKNPTAFYLCASSIDRGSNQPQHFGDGTRLSIL.

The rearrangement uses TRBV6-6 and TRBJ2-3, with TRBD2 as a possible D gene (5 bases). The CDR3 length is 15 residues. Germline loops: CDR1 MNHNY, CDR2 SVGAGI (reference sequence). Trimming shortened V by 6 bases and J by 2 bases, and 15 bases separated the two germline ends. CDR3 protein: CASRESEEATDTQYF. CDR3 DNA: TGTGCCAGCAGGGAATCGGAGGAGGCCACAGATACGCAGTATTTT.

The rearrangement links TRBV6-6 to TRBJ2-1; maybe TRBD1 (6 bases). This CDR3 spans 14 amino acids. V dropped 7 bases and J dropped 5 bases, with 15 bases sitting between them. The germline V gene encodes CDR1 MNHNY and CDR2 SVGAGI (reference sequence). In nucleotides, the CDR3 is TGTGCCAGCATTGGGGCTTCAGGGGACAATGAGCAGTTCTTC. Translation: CASIGASGDNEQFF.

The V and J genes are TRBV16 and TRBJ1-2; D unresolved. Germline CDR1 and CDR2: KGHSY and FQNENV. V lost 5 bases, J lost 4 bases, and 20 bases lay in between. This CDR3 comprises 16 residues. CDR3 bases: TGTGCCAGCAGCGATTCGATGAGCCCCGCTAGCTATGGCTACACCTTC. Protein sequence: CASSDSMSPASYGYTF. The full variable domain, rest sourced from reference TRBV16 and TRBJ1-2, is GEEVAQTPKHLVRGEGQKAKLYCAPIKGHSYVFWYQQVLKNEFKFLISFQNENVFDETGMPKERFSAKCLPNSPCSLEIQATKLEDSAVYFCASSDSMSPASYGYTFGSGTRLTVV.

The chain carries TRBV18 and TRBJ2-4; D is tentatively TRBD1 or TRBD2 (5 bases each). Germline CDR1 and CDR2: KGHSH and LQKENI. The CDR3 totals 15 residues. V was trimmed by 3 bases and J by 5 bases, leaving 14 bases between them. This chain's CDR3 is CASSPLLTGQNIQYF. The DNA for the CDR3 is TGTGCCAGCTCACCCCTCTTAACGGGGCAAAACATTCAGTACTTC.

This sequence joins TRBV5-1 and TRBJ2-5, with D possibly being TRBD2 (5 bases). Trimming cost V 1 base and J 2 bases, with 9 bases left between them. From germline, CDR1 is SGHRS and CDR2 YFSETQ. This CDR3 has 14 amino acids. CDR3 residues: CASSLSGLQETQYF. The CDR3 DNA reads TGCGCCAGCAGCTTGTCTGGACTGCAAGAGACCCAGTACTTC. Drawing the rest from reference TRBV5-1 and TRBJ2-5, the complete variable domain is KAGVTQTPRYLIKTRGQQVTLSCSPISGHRSVSWYQQTPGQGLQFLFEYFSETQRNKGNFPGRFSGRQFSNSRSEMNVSTLELGDSALYLCASSLSGLQETQYFGPGTRLLVL.

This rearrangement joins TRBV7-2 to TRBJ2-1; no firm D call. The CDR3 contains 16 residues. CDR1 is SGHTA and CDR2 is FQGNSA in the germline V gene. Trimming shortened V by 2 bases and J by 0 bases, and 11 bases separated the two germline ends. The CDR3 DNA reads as TGTGCCAGCAGCTTAATGAGAACGAGCTCCTACAATGAGCAGTTCTTC. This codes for CASSLMRTSSYNEQFF. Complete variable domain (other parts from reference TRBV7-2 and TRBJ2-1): GAGVSQSPSNKVTEKGKDVELRCDPISGHTALYWYRQSLGQGLEFLIYFQGNSAPDKSGLPSDRFSAERTGGSVSTLTIQRTQQEDSAVYLCASSLMRTSSYNEQFFGPGTRLTVL.

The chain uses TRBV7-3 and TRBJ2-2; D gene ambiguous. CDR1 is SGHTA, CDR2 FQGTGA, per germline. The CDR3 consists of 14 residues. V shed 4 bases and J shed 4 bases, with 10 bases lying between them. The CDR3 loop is CASSSATGTGELFF. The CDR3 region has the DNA TGTGCCAGCAGCTCGGCGACTGGCACCGGGGAGCTGTTTTTT.

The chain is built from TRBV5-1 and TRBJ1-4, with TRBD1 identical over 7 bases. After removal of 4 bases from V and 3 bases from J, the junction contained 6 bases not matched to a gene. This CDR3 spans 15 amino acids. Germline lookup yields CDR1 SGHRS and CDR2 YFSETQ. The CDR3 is CASSGGTAPNEKLFF. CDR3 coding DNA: TGCGCCAGCAGCGGCGGGACAGCACCTAATGAAAAACTGTTTTTT.